The source of this TCR beta chain is a study of human T cells and chemical hapten exposure. Study as a whole: On the upper back, patch tests were applied with 0.01% DPC and read at 6 days.

Time point noted: pre-sensitization, week 0. Treatment reported: therapeutic diphenylcyclopropenone sensitization with weekly scalp DPC. TCRdb called the RACE reads again in MiXCR, with one record for every CDR3 protein. The sample lists over 55,000 distinct CDR3 sequences; roughly 9.8% were seen once. This TCR came from a man aged 40-50 years with alopecia areata. Some clones in this sample may be carry-over from other donors' samples. Source: whole blood, taken in connection with sensitization to the hapten diphenylcyclopropenone (DPC).

As DNA, the CDR3 is TGTGCCAGCAGCCTTAGCCCGCGCGACAATGAGCAGTTCTTC. This gives the protein CASSLSPRDNEQFF. The rearrangement joins TRBV9 to TRBJ2-1, with no clear D. Trimming left V 4 bases short and J 5 bases short, with 13 bases between. Germline CDR1 and CDR2: SGDLS and YYNGEE. The CDR3 consists of 14 residues.